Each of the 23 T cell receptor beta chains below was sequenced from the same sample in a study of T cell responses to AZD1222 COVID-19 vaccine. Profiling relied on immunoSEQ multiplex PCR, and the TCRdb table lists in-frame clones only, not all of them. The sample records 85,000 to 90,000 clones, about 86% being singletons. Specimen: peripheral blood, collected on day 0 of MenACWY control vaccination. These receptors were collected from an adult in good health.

The CDR3 bases are TGTGCCAGCAGCTCACATGGAACTGGAAACACCATATATTTT. It is translated as CASSSHGTGNTIYF. The chain uses TRBV5-6 and TRBJ1-3; D is uncertain. The V end was cut by 3 bases, the J end by 2 bases, with 9 bases between. The CDR3 sequence is 14 residues long. In germline, CDR1 is SGHDT, CDR2 YYEEEE.

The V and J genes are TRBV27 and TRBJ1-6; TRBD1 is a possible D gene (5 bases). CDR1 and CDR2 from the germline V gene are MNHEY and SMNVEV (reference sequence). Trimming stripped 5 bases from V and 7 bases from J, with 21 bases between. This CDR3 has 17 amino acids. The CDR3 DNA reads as TGTGCCAGCAGTCCTAAAAAGGGACTGCAAGAAAATTCACCCCTCCACTTT. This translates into CASSPKKGLQENSPLHF.

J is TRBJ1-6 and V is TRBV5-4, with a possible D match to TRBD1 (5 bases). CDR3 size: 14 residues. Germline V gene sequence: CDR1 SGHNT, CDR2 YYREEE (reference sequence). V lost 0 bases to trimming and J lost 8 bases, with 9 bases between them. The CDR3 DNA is TGTGCCAGCAGCTTGGCCGGGGGGGATTCACCCCTCCACTTT. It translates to CASSLAGGDSPLHF.

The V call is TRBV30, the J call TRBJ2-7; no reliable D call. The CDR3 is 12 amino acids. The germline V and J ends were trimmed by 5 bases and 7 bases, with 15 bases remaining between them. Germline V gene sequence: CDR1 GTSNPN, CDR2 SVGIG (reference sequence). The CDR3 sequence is CAWSLDRFEQYF. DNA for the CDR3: TGTGCCTGGTCCCTCGACCGCTTTGAGCAGTACTTC.

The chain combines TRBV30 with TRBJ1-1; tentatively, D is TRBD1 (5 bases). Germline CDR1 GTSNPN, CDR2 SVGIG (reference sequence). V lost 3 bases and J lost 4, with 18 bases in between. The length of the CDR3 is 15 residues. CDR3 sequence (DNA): TGTGCCTGGAGCCGCGGGGCAACGGGGCCCACTGAAGCTTTCTTT. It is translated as CAWSRGATGPTEAFF.

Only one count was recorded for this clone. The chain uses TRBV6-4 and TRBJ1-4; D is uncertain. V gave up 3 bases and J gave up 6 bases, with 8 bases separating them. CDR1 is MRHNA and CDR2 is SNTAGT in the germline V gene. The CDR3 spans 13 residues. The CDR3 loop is CASSENGDEKLFF. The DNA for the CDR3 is TGTGCCAGCAGTGAAAACGGAGATGAAAAACTGTTTTTT.

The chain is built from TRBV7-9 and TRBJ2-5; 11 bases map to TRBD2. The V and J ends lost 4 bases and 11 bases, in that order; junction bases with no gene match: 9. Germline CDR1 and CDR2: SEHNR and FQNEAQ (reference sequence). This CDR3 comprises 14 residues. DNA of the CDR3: TGTGCCAGCAGCTATGGGACTAGCGGCCTGAGGCAGTACTTC. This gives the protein CASSYGTSGLRQYF.

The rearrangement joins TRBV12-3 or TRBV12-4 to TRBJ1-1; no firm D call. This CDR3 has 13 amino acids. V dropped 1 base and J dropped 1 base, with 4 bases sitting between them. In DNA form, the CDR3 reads TGTGCCAGCAGTTTAGGGGGGAACACTGAAGCTTTCTTT. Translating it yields CASSLGGNTEAFF.

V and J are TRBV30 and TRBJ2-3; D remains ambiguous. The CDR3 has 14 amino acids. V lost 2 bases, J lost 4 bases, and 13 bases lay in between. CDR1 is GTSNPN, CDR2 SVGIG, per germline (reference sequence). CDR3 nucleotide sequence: TGTGCCTGGAGTCCCGGCCTCGGCGCAGATACGCAGTATTTT. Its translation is CAWSPGLGADTQYF.

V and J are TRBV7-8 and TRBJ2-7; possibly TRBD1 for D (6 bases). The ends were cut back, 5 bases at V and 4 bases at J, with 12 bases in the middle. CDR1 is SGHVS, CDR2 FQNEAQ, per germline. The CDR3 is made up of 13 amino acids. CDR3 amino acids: CASSRTQGYEQYF. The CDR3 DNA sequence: TGTGCCAGCAGCCGCACCCAGGGGTACGAGCAGTACTTC.

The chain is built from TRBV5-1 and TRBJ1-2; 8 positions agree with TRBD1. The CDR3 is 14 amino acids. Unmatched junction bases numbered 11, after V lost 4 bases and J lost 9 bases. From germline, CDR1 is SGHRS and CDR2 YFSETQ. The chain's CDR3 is CASSPVTGENSYTF. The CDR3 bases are TGCGCCAGCAGCCCAGTGACAGGGGAGAATAGCTACACCTTC.

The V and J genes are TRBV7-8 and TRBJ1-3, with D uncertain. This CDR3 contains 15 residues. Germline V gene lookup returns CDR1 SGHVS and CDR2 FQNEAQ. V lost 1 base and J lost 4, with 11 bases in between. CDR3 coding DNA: TGTGCCAGCAGCTTAGTAGGAGGGAGAGGAAACACCATATATTTT. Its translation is CASSLVGGRGNTIYF.

CDR3 coding DNA: TGTGCCAGCAGTTTTCTAGAAGAGACCCAGTACTTC. Translating gives CASSFLEETQYF. This chain connects TRBV6-5 to TRBJ2-5; D call uncertain. The CDR3 loop spans 12 amino acids. The ends were cut back, 4 bases at V and 3 bases at J, with 6 bases in the middle. Germline assignment: CDR1 MNHEY and CDR2 SVGAGI.

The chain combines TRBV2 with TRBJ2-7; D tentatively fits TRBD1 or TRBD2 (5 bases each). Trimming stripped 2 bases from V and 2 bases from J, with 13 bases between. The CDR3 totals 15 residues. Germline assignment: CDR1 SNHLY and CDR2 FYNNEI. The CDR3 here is CASSERLLGAYEQYF. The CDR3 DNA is TGTGCCAGCAGTGAACGACTCCTGGGGGCCTACGAGCAGTACTTC.

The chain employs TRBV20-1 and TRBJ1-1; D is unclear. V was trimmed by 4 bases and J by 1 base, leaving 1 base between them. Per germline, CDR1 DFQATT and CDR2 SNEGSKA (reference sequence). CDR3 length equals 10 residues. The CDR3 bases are TGCAGTGCTACGAACACTGAAGCTTTCTTT. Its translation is CSATNTEAFF.

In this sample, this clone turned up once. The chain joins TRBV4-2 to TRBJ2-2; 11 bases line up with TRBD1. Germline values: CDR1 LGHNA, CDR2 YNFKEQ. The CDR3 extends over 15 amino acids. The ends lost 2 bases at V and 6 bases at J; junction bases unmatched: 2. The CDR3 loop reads CASSQTGQGAGELFF. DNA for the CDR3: TGTGCCAGCAGCCAAACGGGACAGGGGGCCGGGGAGCTGTTTTTT.

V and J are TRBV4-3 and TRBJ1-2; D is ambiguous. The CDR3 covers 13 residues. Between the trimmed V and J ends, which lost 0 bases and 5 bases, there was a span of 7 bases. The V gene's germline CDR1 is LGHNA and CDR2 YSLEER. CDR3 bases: TGCGCCAGCAGCCAAGACCCGCCGTATGGCTACACCTTC. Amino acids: CASSQDPPYGYTF.

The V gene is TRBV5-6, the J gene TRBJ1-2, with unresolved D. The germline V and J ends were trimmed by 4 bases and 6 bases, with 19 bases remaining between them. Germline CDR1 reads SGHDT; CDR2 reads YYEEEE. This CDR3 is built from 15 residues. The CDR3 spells CASSLGVALDHGYTF. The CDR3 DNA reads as TGTGCCAGCAGCCTCGGGGTCGCGTTGGACCATGGCTACACCTTC.

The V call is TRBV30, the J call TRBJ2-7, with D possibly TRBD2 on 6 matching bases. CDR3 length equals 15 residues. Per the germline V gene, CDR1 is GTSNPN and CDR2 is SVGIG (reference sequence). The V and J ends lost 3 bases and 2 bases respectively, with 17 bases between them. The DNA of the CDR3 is TGTGCCTGGAGGGGGCGCGGAGGGAAAACCTACGAGCAGTACTTC. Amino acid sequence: CAWRGRGGKTYEQYF.

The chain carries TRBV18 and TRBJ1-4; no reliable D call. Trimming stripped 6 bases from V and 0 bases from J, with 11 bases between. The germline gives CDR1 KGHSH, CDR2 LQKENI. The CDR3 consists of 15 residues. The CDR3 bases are TGTGCCAGCTCCCGGGAACAAGCAACTAATGAAAAACTGTTTTTT. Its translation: CASSREQATNEKLFF.

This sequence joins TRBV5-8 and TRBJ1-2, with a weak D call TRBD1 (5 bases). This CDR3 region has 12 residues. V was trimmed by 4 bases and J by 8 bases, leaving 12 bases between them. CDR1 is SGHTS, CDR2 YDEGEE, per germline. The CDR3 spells CASSHGQGGYTF. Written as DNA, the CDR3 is TGTGCCAGCAGCCACGGACAAGGGGGCTACACCTTC. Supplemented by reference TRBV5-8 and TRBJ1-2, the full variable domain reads EAGVTQSPTHLIKTRGQQATLRCSPISGHTSVYWYQQALGLGLQFLLWYDEGEERNRGNFPPRFSGRQFPNYSSELNVNALELEDSALYLCASSHGQGGYTFGSGTRLTVV.

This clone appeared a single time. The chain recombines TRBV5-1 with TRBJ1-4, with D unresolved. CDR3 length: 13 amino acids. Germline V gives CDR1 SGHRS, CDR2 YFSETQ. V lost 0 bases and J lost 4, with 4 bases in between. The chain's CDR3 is CASSLDYNEKLFF. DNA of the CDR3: TGCGCCAGCAGCTTGGATTATAATGAAAAACTGTTTTTT.

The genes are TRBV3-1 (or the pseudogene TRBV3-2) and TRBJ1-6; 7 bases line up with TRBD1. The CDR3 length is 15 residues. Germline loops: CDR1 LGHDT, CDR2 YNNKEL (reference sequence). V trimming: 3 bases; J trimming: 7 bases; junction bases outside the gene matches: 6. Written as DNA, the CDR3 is TGTGCCAGCAGCCAGGTACAGGGGCGAAATTCACCCCTCCACTTT. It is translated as CASSQVQGRNSPLHF.